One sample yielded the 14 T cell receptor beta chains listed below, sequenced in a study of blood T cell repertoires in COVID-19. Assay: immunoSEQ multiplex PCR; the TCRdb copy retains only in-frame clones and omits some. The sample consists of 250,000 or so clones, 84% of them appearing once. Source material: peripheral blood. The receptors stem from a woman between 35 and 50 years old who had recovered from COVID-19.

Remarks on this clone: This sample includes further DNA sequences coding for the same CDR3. This chain's CDR3 is CASSFPGNQPQHF. For the CDR3, the DNA is TGTGCCAGCAGTTTTCCGGGAAATCAGCCCCAGCATTTT. The rearrangement joins TRBV28 to TRBJ1-5, with D hard to call. V shed 3 bases and J shed 4 bases, with 7 bases lying between them. Germline assignment: CDR1 MDHEN and CDR2 SYDVKM. The CDR3 is 13 amino acids.

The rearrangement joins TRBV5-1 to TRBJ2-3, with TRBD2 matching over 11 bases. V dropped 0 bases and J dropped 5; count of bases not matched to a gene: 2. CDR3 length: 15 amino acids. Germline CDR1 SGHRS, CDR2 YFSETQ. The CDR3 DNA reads TGCGCCAGCAGCTTGGTGGGGACTAGCGGAGATACGCAGTATTTT. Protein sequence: CASSLVGTSGDTQYF.

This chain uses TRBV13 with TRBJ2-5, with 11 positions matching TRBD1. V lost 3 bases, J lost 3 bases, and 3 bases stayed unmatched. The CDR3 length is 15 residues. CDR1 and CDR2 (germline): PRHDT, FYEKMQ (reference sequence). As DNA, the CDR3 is TGTGCCAGCAGCTTTTGGACAGGGGGCGAAGAGACCCAGTACTTC. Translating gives CASSFWTGGEETQYF.

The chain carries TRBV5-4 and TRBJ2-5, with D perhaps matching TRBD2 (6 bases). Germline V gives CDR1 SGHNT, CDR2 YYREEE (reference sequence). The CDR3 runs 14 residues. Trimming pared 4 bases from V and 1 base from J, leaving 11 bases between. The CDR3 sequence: CASSLGLTQETQYF. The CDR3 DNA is TGTGCCAGCAGCCTGGGACTCACCCAAGAGACCCAGTACTTC.

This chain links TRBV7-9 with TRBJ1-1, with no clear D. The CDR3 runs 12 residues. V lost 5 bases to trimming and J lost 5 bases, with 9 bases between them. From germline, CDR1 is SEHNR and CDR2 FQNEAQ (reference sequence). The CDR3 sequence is CASSVGVTEAFF. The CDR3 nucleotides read TGTGCCAGCAGCGTCGGGGTTACTGAAGCTTTCTTT.

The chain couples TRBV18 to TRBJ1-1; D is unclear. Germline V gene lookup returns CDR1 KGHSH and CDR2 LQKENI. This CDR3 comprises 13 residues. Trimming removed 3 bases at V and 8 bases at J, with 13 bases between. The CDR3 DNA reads TGTGCCAGCTCACCGAGGTCCGAGGGAGAAGCTTTCTTT. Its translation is CASSPRSEGEAFF.

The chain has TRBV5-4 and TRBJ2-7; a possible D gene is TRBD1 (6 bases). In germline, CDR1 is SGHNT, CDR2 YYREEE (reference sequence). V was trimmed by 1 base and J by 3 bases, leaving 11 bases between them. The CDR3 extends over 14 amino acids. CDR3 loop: CASSLTGQGYEQYF. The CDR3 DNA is TGTGCCAGCAGCTTGACAGGGCAGGGCTACGAGCAGTACTTC. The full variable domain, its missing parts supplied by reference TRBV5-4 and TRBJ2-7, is ETGVTQSPTHLIKTRGQQVTLRCSSQSGHNTVSWYQQALGQGPQFIFQYYREEENGRGNFPPRFSGLQFPNYSSELNVNALELDDSALYLCASSLTGQGYEQYFGPGTRLTVT.

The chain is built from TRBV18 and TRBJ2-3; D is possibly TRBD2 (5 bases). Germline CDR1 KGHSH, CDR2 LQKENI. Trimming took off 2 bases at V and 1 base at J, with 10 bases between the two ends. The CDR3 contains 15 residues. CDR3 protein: CASSPGPRGTDTQYF. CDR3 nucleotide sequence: TGTGCCAGCTCACCAGGACCGAGGGGCACAGATACGCAGTATTTT.

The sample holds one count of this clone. The CDR3 coding sequence is TGTGCCAGCACTAGTTCCGATACGCAGTATTTT. Amino acid sequence: CASTSSDTQYF. The V gene is TRBV2, the J gene TRBJ2-3, with unresolved D. Deletions cut 7 bases from V and 6 bases from J, with 8 bases between. From germline, CDR1 is SNHLY and CDR2 FYNNEI. This CDR3 contains 11 residues.

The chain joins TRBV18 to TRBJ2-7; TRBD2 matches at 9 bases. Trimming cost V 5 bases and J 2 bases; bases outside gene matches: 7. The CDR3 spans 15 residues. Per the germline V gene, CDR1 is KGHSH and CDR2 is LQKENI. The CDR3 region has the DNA TGTGCCAGCTCAACTGGGACTAGCAGTACCTACGAGCAGTACTTC. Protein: CASSTGTSSTYEQYF.

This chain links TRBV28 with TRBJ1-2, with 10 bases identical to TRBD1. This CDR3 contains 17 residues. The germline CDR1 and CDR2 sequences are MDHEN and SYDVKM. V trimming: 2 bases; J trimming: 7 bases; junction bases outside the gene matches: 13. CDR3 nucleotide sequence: TGTGCCAGCAGTTTACCTGACCCGGGACAGGGGACGGGTGGCTACACCTTC. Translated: CASSLPDPGQGTGGYTF.

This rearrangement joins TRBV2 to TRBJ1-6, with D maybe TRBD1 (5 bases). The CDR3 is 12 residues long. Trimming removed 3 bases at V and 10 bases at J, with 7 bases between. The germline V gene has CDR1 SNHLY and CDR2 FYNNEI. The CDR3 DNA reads TGTGCCAGCAGTGATCGGACATCACCCCTCCACTTT. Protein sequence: CASSDRTSPLHF. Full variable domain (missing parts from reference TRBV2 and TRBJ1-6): EPEVTQTPSHQVTQMGQEVILRCVPISNHLYFYWYRQILGQKVEFLVSFYNNEISEKSEIFDDQFSVERPDGSNFTLKIRSTKLEDSAMYFCASSDRTSPLHFGNGTRLTVT.

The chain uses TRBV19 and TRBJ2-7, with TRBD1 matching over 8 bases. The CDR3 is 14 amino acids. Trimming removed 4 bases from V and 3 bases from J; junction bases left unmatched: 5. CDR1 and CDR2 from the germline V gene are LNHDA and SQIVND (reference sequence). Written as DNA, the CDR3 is TGTGCCAGTAGTAGACAGGGGAGAGGCTACGAGCAGTACTTC. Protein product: CASSRQGRGYEQYF.

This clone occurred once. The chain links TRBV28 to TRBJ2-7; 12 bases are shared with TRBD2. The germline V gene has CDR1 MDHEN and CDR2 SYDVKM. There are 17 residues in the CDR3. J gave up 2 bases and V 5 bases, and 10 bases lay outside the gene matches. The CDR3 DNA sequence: TGTGCCAGCAGTCTCTCCCGACTAGCGGGGGCCACCTACGAGCAGTACTTC. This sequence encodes CASSLSRLAGATYEQYF.